This TCR beta chain originates from a study of T cell responses to AZD1222 COVID-19 vaccine. Points from the study as a whole: Spike-specific TCR breadth and depth were elevated following two AZD1222 doses. Researchers took repertoire samples only after the peak T cell response had come. The donors showed a predominance of white British ancestry and of females, with possible underestimation of clonal diversity. Spike as a whole was targeted by vaccine-associated CD4 TCRs, dominant at 160-218 and 743-854.

Some clones are missing from TCRdb's copy, which holds only in-frame ones; the method was immunoSEQ multiplex PCR. The table includes roughly 80,000 clones, around nine tenths detected once. Comments on this clone: Its antigen is currently unknown.

CDR1 is GTSNPN, CDR2 SVGIG, per germline (reference sequence). Trimming removed 4 bases at V and 6 bases at J, with 16 bases between. The CDR3 loop spans 14 amino acids. Sequences were derived from peripheral blood, sampled on day 0 of MenACWY control vaccination. This receptor was obtained from an adult in good health. The V gene is TRBV30, the J gene TRBJ1-3; D is possibly TRBD1 (6 bases). The CDR3 sequence is CAWNWGQGINTIYF. In DNA form, the CDR3 reads TGTGCCTGGAACTGGGGGCAGGGAATAAACACCATATATTTT. Full variable domain (outside the CDR3, taken from reference TRBV30 and TRBJ1-3): SQTIHQWPATLVQPVGSPLSLECTVEGTSNPNLYWYRQAAGRGLQLLFYSVGIGQISSEVPQNLSASRPQDRQFILSSKKLLLSDSGFYLCAWNWGQGINTIYFGEGSWLTVV.